This TCR beta chain was identified during a study of control samples from healthy donors and cancer patients. This clone has more than one count but fewer than ten. V was shortened by 7 bases and J by 9 bases, with 19 bases between the two germline ends. The CDR3 loop spans 15 amino acids. Germline assignment: CDR1 SEHNR and CDR2 FQNEAQ (reference sequence). Sequencing used immunoSEQ multiplex PCR; TCRdb keeps in-frame clones, though not all of them. The repertoire has 10,000 to 15,000 clones, more than 85% of them found once; the top ten carry under 15%. The TCR originated in an elderly man with lung cancer. Sequenced: PBMCs. V and J are TRBV7-9 and TRBJ1-6; a weak D match, TRBD1 (6 bases). The CDR3 spells CASNRAGGAPSPLHF. The DNA of the CDR3 is TGTGCCAGCAACAGGGCCGGGGGAGCCCCTTCACCCCTCCACTTT. The whole variable domain, remainder taken from reference TRBV7-9 and TRBJ1-6, is DTGVSQNPRHKITKRGQNVTFRCDPISEHNRLYWYRQTLGQGPEFLTYFQNEAQLEKSRLLSDRFSAERPKGSFSTLEIQRTEQGDSAMYLCASNRAGGAPSPLHFGNGTRLTVT.